Reported below is one T cell receptor beta chain. The antigen remains unidentified. Libraries were prepared by immunoSEQ multiplex PCR; TCRdb keeps only in-frame clonotypes and omits some of them. The data hold approximately 260,000 clones, with about 90% observed a single time. This CDR3 spans 15 amino acids. This sample stems from a study of cytomegalovirus exposure and HLA in healthy donors. These donors were members of the roughly 120-subject validation cohort, a group separate from the approximately 700-subject first cohort. Study conclusions and caveats: For most TCR sequences rarity was the rule, although some public TCRs occurred in many donors.

The V gene is TRBV12-1, the J gene TRBJ2-5; TRBD1, the table's D call, lacks a check against the DNA. TRBV12-1 is classified as a pseudogene. What was sequenced was PBMCs. The sequence was collected from a woman in her twenties or thirties in good health and CMV-seropositive. As DNA, the CDR3 is TGTGCCAGCAGCTTGACAGGAGAGTTGGACGAGACCCAGTACTTC. As protein: CASSLTGELDETQYF.